The source of this T cell receptor (beta chain) is a study of T cells in Graves' hyperthyroidism and ophthalmopathy (dated by TCRdb to about 2019). Turning to the overall study: To identify TCR V-J signatures that set the groups apart, the researchers used a discovery cohort of approximately 98 patients, made up of about 44 with Graves' ophthalmopathy and 55 to 65 with stable Graves' hyperthyroidism. The study also compared thyroid tissue and blood T-cell repertoires from about six Graves' hyperthyroidism patients. After blood sampling, hyperthyroidism patients were treated with methimazole at a starting dose of 30 mg daily, and ophthalmopathy patients were treated with high-dose intravenous methylprednisolone. The approximately 100 discovery patients were randomly split 7:3 into training and test sets. Whether ophthalmopathy could be predicted prospectively was tested in an independent validation cohort made up of approximately 19 hyperthyroidism patients plus 17 patients who later progressed to ophthalmopathy. According to the paper, TCR Vbeta CDR3 sequencing was carried out on 135 peripheral blood samples, which came from 40 to 45 ophthalmopathy, around 74 hyperthyroidism and about 17 progressor patients. Paper-wide results and their limitations: A model built on a 13 V-J signature distinguished ophthalmopathy from stable hyperthyroidism, reaching roughly 88% sensitivity and around 81% specificity in cross-validation and 80%/75% in testing. In validation, progression to ophthalmopathy was predicted by the model with nearly 71% sensitivity and 72% to 80% specificity, a median of 6.5 months before onset. No statistical method was used to fix the sample size in advance, and group allocation was not hidden from the investigators. Blood samples also contained most of the expanded thyroid clonotypes (frequency above 0.001), which suggests that blood repertoires may reflect thyroid immune responses.

The sample holds many counts of this clonotype. Its antigen target is currently unknown. One base away there is no much larger clone; base qualities are not given. TCR beta CDR3 regions were amplified from RNA transcripts. A first-round RT-PCR of the TCR CDR3 used the HTBI primer set with the Qiagen OneStep RT-PCR kit. Libraries were constructed in a second round of multiplex PCR, after which size selection and purification were carried out. Libraries were sequenced paired-end with 100 bp reads on an Illumina HiSeq2000. The published analysis was carried out like this. SOAPnuke was used to process the raw data, with reads discarded if the reads contained adapters or uncalled bases, had a mean Phred below 15, or lacked an exact constant-primer or identifier match. COPE v1.2.5 was used to merge high-quality paired reads, and clonotypes were defined as unique nucleotide sequences. Clonotypes were aligned to IMGT TRBV, TRBD and TRBJ reference segments using MiTCR v1.1. Analysis was restricted to V-J combinations with a frequency above 0.0001, which covered about 99% of repertoires. The TCS score was defined as the ratio of F50 (clonal expansion) to E x V (chaos), calculated using BLOSUM62-based TCRdist between CDR3 peptides within each V-J. Welch's t-statistics and random forest reduced around 510 V-J features to 13, which were used in a naive Bayes classifier (R e1071). The similarity between thyroid and blood repertoires was quantified using the Morisita-Horn index. Using fastp trimming at Q25 and MiXCR clonotype assembly, TCRdb reanalyzed the public sequencing data and kept in-frame beta chains. When rows share a CDR3 protein, they turn into one entry using the most common DNA and genes. The V and J calls shown here were made by TCRdb, not taken from the authors' results. This sample has a few hundred thousand distinct CDR3 sequences in its table, and just over 45% of those were observed once. Around a fifth of the sample is held by the ten biggest clonotypes.

Any patient with an uncontrolled infection, another autoimmune disease, pregnancy or lactation was excluded. Diagnoses relied on clinical symptoms, serum thyroxine and TRAb, thyroid ultrasound and orbital computed tomography. Total RNA was extracted using Trizol reagent, and RNA quality was assessed on an Agilent 2100 Bioanalyzer. The germline V gene gives CDR1 as SGHTA and CDR2 as FQGNSA. Taken from cysteine to phenylalanine, the CDR3 has 15 residues. Left in the record is the CDR3 DNA by itself, 45 bases read in frame from the first base. After removal of 5 bases from V and 4 bases from J, the junction retains 3 bases not matched to a gene.

The sample was peripheral blood or thyroid tissue (not recorded which). Recombination linked TRBV7-2 to TRBJ2-5; 14 bases in the junction line up with TRBD2. The sequence came from an adult woman with Graves' disease, either hyperthyroidism or ophthalmopathy (not recorded which). In nucleotides, the sequence is TGTGCCAGCAGCCCGGGACTAGCGGGAGTAGAGACCCAGTACTTC. The translation is CASSPGLAGVETQYF.